This T cell receptor (beta chain) derives from a study of control samples from healthy donors and cancer patients. Trimming cost V 9 bases and J 5 bases, with 17 bases left between them. The CDR3 is 14 residues long. Profiling relied on immunoSEQ multiplex PCR, and the TCRdb table lists in-frame clones only, not all of them. Among 45,000 to 60,000 clones listed, roughly 90% were seen once. Sequencing used PBMCs. The receptor comes from a man in his fifties or sixties with head and neck cancer. The chain has TRBV5-3 and TRBJ1-4; a weak D match, TRBD1 (6 bases). TRBV5-3 is an ORF for which the function is uncertain. The CDR3 DNA reads as TGTGCCACTTTTCCAGGGGTAACGAATGAAAAACTGTTTTTT. This codes for CATFPGVTNEKLFF.